The 8 T cell receptor beta chains in this list originate from one sample, sequenced in a study of shared clonotypes between healthy human individuals. Method: immunoSEQ multiplex PCR; TCRdb's copy keeps in-frame clones and lacks some. The data show 2,500,000 or so clones, around 90% seen once. The specimen was naive CD4+ T cells from PBMCs. Subset reported: CD45RA+ positively selected. The receptor set was obtained from a man younger than 35 in good health. Some clones in this sample may be carry-over from other donors' samples.

The rearrangement links TRBV4-2 to TRBJ2-1, with a tentative D call TRBD2 (6 bases). The length of the CDR3 is 18 residues. CDR1 is LGHNA, CDR2 YNFKEQ, per germline. Trimming took off 3 bases at V and 0 bases at J, with 18 bases between the two ends. The CDR3 loop reads CASSHGGNGGNSYNEQFF. For the CDR3, the DNA is TGTGCCAGCAGCCACGGCGGGAATGGCGGGAACTCCTACAATGAGCAGTTCTTC.

The J gene is TRBJ1-3, the V gene TRBV7-2; D gene ambiguous. Germline CDR1 is SGHTA and CDR2 is FQGNSA. The V end was cut by 6 bases, the J end by 0 bases, with 9 bases between. The CDR3 runs to 14 residues. CDR3 nucleotide sequence: TGTGCCAGCAGGTCACAGAGCTCTGGAAACACCATATATTTT. Its protein is CASRSQSSGNTIYF.

The chain uses TRBV19 and TRBJ2-5, with D possibly being TRBD1 or TRBD2 (5 bases each). The CDR3 is 13 residues long. Between the trimmed V and J ends, which lost 8 bases and 0 bases, there was a span of 10 bases. CDR1 LNHDA and CDR2 SQIVND come from the germline V gene (reference sequence). The DNA of the CDR3 is TGTGCCAGTGCCGGGACGGACCAAGAGACCCAGTACTTC. Its protein product is CASAGTDQETQYF.

The V gene is TRBV18, the J gene TRBJ1-2; no reliable D call. CDR1 KGHSH and CDR2 LQKENI come from the germline V gene. The CDR3 spans 13 residues. V lost 2 bases to trimming and J lost 5 bases, with 9 bases between them. CDR3 residues: CASSPAGEYGYTF. CDR3 DNA: TGTGCCAGCTCACCAGCAGGAGAATATGGCTACACCTTC.

V gene TRBV21-1 combines with J gene TRBJ2-7; the table names TRBD1, a call not compared with the DNA. TRBV21-1 is given as a pseudogene. This CDR3 has 16 residues. For the CDR3, the DNA is TGTGCCAGCAGCCGTCGGCAGGGGTATAGACCCTACGAGCAGTACTTC. Protein product: CASSRRQGYRPYEQYF.

This rearrangement joins TRBV20-1 to TRBJ2-7, with D unclear. The CDR3 spans 11 residues. Trimming took off 6 bases at V and 7 bases at J, with 13 bases between the two ends. CDR1 is DFQATT and CDR2 is SNEGSKA in the germline V gene (reference sequence). In nucleotides, the CDR3 is TGCAGTGCCACAGAAAATCAGGAGCAGTACTTC. Its protein product is CSATENQEQYF.

J is TRBJ2-7 and V is TRBV7-2, with D hard to call. Germline V gives CDR1 SGHTA, CDR2 FQGNSA. CDR3 length equals 15 residues. The V and J ends lost 1 base and 0 bases respectively, with 10 bases between them. The CDR3 DNA is TGTGCCAGCAGCTTAGGGAGCGCCTTCTCCTACGAGCAGTACTTC. Protein product: CASSLGSAFSYEQYF.

The chain is built from TRBV28 and TRBJ2-7; the match to TRBD1 covers 10 bases. Per the germline V gene, CDR1 is MDHEN and CDR2 is SYDVKM. V dropped 4 bases and J dropped 3; count of bases not matched to a gene: 3. The CDR3 has 14 amino acids. The CDR3 nucleotides are TGTGCCAGCAGTTCCGGGACAGGGGACTACGAGCAGTACTTC. Its translation: CASSSGTGDYEQYF.